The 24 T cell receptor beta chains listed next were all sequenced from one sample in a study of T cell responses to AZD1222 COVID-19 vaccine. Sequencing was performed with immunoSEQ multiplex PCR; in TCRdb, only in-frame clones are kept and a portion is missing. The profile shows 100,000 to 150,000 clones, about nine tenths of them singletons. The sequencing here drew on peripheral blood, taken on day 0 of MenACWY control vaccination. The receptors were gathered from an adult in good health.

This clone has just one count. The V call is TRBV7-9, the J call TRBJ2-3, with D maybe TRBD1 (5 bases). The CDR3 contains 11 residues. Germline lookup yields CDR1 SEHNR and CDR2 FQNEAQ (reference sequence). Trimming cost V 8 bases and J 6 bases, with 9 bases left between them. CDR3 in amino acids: CASHQGDTQYF. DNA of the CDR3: TGTGCCAGCCACCAGGGCGATACGCAGTATTTT.

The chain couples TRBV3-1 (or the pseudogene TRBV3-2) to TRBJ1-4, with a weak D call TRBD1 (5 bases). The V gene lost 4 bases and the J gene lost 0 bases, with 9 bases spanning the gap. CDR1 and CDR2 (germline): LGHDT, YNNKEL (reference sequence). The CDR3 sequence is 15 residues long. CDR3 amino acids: CASSLQVTTNEKLFF. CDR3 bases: TGTGCCAGCAGCCTACAGGTCACAACTAATGAAAAACTGTTTTTT.

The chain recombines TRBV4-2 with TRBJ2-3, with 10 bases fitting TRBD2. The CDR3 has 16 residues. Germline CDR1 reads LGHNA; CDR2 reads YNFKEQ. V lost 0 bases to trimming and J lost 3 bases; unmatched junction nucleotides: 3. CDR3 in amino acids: CASSQDPLAGTDTQYF. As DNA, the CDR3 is TGTGCCAGCAGCCAAGATCCACTAGCGGGGACAGATACGCAGTATTTT.

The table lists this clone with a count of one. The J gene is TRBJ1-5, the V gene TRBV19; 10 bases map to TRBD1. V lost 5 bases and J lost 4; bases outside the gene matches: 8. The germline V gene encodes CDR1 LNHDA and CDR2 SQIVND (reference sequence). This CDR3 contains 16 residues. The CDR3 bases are TGTGCCAGTAGTCCGGTAGGACAGGGGGAAAATCAGCCCCAGCATTTT. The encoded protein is CASSPVGQGENQPQHF.

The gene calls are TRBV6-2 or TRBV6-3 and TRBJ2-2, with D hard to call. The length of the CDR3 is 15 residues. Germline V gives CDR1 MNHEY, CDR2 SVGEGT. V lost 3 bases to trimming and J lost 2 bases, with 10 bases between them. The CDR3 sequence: CASSYITPNTGELFF. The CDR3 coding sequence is TGTGCCAGCAGTTATATAACTCCCAACACCGGGGAGCTGTTTTTT.

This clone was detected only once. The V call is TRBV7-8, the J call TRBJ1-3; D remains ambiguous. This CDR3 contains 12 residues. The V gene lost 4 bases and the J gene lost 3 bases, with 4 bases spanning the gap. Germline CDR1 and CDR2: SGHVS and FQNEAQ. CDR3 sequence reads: CASSSYGNTIYF. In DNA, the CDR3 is TGTGCCAGCAGCTCTTATGGAAACACCATATATTTT. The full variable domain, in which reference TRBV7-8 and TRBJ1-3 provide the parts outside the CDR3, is GAGVSQSPRYKVAKRGQDVALRCDPISGHVSLFWYQQALGQGPEFLTYFQNEAQLDKSGLPSDRFFAERPEGSVSTLKIQRTQQEDSAVYLCASSSYGNTIYFGEGSWLTVV.

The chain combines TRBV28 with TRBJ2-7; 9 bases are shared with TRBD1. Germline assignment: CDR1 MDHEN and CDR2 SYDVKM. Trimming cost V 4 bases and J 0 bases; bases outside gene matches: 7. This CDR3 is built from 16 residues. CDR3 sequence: CASSSYGTGSSYEQYV. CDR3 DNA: TGTGCCAGCAGTTCCTATGGGACAGGGAGCTCCTACGAGCAGTACGTC.

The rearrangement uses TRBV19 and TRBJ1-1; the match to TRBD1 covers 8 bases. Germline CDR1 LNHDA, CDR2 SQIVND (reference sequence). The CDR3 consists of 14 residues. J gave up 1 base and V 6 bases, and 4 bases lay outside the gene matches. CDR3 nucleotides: TGTGCCAGTAGCCGCGGGACAGGGAACACTGAAGCTTTCTTT. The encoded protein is CASSRGTGNTEAFF.

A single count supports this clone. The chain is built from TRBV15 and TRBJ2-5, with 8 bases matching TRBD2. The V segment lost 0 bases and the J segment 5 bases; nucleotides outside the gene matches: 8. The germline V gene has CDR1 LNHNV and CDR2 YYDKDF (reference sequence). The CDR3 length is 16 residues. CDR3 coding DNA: TGTGCCACCAGCAGAGATCTTCGGGGGGGCCAGGAGACCCAGTACTTC. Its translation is CATSRDLRGGQETQYF.

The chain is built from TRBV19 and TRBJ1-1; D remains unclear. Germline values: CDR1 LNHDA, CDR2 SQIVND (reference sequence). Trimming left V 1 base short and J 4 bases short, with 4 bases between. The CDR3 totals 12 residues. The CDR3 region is CASSIGITEAFF. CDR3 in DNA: TGTGCCAGTAGTATAGGAATCACTGAAGCTTTCTTT.

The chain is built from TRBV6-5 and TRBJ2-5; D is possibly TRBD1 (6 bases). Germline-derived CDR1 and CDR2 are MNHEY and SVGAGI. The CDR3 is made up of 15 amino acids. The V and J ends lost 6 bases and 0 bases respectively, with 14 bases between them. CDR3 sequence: CASSPPGTHQETQYF. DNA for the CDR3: TGTGCCAGCAGCCCCCCCGGGACACACCAAGAGACCCAGTACTTC.

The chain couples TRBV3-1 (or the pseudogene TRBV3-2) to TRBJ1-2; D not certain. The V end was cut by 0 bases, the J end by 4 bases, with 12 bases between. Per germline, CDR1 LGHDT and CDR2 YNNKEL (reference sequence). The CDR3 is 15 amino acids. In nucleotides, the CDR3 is TGTGCCAGCAGCCAAGACGGGCTGTCAGGCTATGGCTACACCTTC. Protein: CASSQDGLSGYGYTF.

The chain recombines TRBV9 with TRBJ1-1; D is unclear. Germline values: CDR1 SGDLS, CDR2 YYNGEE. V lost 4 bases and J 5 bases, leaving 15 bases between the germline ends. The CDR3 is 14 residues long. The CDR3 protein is CASSRSVGLTEAFF. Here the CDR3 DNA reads TGTGCCAGCAGCAGGAGCGTGGGTTTGACTGAAGCTTTCTTT.

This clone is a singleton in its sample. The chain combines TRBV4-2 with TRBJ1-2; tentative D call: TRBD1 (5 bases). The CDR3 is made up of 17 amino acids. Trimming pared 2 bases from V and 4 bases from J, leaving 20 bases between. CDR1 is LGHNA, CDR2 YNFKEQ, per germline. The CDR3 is CASSQNMGTPKSYGYTF. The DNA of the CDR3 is TGTGCCAGCAGCCAAAATATGGGGACCCCGAAGAGCTATGGCTACACCTTC.

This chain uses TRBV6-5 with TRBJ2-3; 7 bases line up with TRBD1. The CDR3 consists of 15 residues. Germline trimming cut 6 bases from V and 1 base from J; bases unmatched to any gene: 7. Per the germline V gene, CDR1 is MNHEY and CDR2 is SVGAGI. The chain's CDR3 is CASRQVGQRTDTQYF. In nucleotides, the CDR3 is TGTGCCAGCAGACAAGTGGGACAGCGCACAGATACGCAGTATTTT.

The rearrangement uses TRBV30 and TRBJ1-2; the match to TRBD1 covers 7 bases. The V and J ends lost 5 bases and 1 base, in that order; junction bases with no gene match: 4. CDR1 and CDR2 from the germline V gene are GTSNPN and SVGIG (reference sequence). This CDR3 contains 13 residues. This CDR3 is CAWQTGNNYGYTF. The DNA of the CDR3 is TGTGCCTGGCAGACAGGGAATAACTATGGCTACACCTTC.

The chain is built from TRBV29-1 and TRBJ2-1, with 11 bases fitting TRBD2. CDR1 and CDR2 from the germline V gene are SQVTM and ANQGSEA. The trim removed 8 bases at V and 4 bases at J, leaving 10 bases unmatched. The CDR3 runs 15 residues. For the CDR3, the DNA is TGCAGCTCAGGCCGACTAGCGGGAAATTACAATGAGCAGTTCTTC. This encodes CSSGRLAGNYNEQFF.

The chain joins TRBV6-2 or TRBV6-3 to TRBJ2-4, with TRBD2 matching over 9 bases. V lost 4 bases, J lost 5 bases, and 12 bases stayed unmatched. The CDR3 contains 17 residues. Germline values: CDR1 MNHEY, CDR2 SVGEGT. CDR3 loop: CASSFTINSGGENIQYF. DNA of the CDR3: TGTGCCAGCAGTTTCACTATAAATAGCGGGGGTGAAAACATTCAGTACTTC.

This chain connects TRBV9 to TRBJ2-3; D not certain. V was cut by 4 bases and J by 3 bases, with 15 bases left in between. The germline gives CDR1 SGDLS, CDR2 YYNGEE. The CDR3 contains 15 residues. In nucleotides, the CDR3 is TGTGCCAGCAGCCCCCTCGGGCGGCCGACAGATACGCAGTATTTT. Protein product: CASSPLGRPTDTQYF.

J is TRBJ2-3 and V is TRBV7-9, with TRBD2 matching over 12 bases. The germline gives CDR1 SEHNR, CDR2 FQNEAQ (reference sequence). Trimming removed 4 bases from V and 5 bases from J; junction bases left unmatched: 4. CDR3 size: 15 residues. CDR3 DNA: TGTGCCAGCAGCTATAGACTAGCGGGGGTAGATACGCAGTATTTT. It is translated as CASSYRLAGVDTQYF.

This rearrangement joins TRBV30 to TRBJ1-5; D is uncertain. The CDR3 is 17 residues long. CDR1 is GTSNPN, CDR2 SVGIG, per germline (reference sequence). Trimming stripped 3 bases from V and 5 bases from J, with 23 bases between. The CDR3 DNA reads TGTGCCTGGAGCCTGGCAGCGAAAACGAGCTGGGATCAGCCCCAGCATTTT. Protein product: CAWSLAAKTSWDQPQHF. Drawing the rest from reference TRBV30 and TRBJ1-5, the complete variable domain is SQTIHQWPATLVQPVGSPLSLECTVEGTSNPNLYWYRQAAGRGLQLLFYSVGIGQISSEVPQNLSASRPQDRQFILSSKKLLLSDSGFYLCAWSLAAKTSWDQPQHFGDGTRLSIL.

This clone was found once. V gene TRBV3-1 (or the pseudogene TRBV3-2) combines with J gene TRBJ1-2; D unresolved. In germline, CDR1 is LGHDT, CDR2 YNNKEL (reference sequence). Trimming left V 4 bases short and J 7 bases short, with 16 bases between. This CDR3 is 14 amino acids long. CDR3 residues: CASSPPRYSSGYTF. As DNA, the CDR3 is TGTGCCAGCAGCCCTCCAAGGTATTCTTCTGGCTACACCTTC.

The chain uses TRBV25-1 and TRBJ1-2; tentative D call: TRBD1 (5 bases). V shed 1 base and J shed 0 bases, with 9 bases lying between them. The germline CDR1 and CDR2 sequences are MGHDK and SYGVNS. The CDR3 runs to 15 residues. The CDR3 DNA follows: TGTGCCAGCAGTGAATTAGGGGCCGCTAACTATGGCTACACCTTC. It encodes CASSELGAANYGYTF.

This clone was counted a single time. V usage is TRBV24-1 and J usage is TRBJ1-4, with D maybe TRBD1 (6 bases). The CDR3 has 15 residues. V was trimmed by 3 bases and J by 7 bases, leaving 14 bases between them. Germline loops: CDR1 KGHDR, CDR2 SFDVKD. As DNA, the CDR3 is TGTGCCACCAGTGATCCCCGGGGGGCGGTTGAAAAACTGTTTTTT. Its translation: CATSDPRGAVEKLFF.